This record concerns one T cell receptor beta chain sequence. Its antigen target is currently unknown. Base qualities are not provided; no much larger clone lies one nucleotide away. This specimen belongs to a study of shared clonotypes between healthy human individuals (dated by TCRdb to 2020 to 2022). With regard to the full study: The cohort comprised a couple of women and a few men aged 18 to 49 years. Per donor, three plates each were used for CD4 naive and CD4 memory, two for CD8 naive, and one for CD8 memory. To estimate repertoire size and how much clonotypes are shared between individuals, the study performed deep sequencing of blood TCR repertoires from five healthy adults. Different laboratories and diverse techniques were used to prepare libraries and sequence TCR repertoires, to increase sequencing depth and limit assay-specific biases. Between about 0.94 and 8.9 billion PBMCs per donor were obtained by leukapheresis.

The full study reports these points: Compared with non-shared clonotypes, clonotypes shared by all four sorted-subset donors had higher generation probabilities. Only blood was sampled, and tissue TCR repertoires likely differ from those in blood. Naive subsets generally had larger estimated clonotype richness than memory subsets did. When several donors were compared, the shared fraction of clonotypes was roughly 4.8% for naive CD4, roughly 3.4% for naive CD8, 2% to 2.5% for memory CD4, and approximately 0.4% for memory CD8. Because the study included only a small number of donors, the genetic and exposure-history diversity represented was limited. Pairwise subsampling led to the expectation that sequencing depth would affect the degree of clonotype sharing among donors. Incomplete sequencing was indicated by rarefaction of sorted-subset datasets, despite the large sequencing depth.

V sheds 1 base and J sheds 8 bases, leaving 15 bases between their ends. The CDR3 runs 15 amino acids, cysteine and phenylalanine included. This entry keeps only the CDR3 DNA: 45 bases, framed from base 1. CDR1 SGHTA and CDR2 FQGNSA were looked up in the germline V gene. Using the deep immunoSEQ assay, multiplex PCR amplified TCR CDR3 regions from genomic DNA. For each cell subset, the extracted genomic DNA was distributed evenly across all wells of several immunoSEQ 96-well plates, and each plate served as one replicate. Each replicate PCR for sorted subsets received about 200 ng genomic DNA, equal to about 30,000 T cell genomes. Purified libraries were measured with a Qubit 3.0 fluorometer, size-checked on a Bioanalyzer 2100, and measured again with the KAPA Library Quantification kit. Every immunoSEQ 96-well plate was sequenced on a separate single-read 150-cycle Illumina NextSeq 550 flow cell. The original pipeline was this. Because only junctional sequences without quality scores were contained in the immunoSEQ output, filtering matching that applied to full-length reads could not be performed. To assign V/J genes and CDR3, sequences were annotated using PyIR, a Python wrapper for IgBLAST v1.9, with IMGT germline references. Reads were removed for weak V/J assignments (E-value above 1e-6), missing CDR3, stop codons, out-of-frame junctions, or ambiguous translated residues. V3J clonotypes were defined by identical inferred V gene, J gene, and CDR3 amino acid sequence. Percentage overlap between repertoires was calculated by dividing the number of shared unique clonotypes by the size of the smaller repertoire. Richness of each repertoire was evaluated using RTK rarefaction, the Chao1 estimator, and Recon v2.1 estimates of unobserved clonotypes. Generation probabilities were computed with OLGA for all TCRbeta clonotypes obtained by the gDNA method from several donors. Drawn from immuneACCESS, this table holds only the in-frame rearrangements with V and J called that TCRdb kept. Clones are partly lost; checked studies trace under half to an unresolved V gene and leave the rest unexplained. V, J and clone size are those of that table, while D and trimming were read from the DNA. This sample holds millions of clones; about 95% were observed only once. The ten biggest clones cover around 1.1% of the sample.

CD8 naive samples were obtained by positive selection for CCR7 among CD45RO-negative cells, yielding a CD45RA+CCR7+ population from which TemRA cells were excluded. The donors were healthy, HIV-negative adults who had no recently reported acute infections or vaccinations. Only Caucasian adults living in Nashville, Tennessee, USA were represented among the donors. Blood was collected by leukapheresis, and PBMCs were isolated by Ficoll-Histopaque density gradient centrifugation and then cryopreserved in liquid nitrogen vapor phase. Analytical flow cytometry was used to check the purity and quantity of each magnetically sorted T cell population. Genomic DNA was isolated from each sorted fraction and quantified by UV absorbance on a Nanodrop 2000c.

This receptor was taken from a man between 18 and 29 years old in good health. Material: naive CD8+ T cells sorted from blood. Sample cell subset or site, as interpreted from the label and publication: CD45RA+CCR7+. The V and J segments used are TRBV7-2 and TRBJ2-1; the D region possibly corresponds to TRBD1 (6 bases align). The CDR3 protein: CASSLEGQRWDEQFF. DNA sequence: TGTGCCAGCAGCTTAGAGGGACAACGGTGGGATGAGCAGTTCTTC.